Following are 14 T cell receptor beta chains from one sample sequenced in a study of T cells in Graves' hyperthyroidism and ophthalmopathy. RNA transcripts served as the template for amplifying TCR beta CDR3 regions. When the TCR CDR3 underwent first-round RT-PCR, the HTBI primer set was used. Via MiXCR, TCRdb re-called the multiplex PCR reads, giving one row per CDR3 protein. In the table there are about 480,000 distinct CDR3 sequences, roughly an eighth of which are singletons. The sequenced sample consisted of blood. Every receptor here comes from a young woman with Graves' hyperthyroidism.

This clonotype has at least ten counts. The chain links TRBV3-1 to TRBJ2-2; D ambiguous. The V and J ends lost 5 bases and 6 bases respectively, with 10 bases between them. Germline loops: CDR1 LGHDT, CDR2 YNNKEL (reference sequence). The CDR3 extends over 13 amino acids. This CDR3 is CASSSQLPGELFF. CDR3 bases: TGTGCCAGCAGCTCTCAATTACCCGGGGAGCTGTTTTTT.

The table lists this clonotype with many counts. The genes are TRBV2 and TRBJ2-4; a possible D gene is TRBD1 (6 bases). Trimming took 7 bases from V and 1 from J, leaving 14 bases between them. The CDR3 has 15 residues. CDR1 is SNHLY, CDR2 FYNNEI, per germline. The CDR3 region is CASNPFRGAKNIQYF. CDR3 nucleotides: TGTGCCAGCAATCCTTTCAGGGGCGCCAAAAACATTCAGTACTTC.

The CDR3 DNA reads TGTGCCAGCAGTGCACAAGGCCGGAGCGACGAGCAGTACTTC. It is translated as CASSAQGRSDEQYF. V usage is TRBV25-1 and J usage is TRBJ2-7, with D uncertain. V was pared by 4 bases and J by 5 bases, with 15 bases between. Germline CDR1 is MGHDK and CDR2 is SYGVNS. The CDR3 is made up of 14 amino acids.

This clonotype has just a few counts. The V gene is TRBV6-1, the J gene TRBJ2-6; D possibly corresponds to TRBD2 (5 bases). Germline lookup yields CDR1 MNHNS and CDR2 SASEGT. The CDR3 extends over 16 amino acids. The V gene lost 6 bases and the J gene lost 3 bases, with 15 bases spanning the gap. The CDR3 nucleotides read TGTGCCAGCAGCTACCCCCGCCGGGATGGGGCCAACGTCCTGACTTTC. It encodes CASSYPRRDGANVLTF.

At least ten counts were recorded for this clonotype. Just one base apart from a much larger clone, this may be a read error. This chain links TRBV27 with TRBJ1-1; D not resolved. This CDR3 is 14 amino acids long. Per the germline V gene, CDR1 is MNHEY and CDR2 is SMNVEV (reference sequence). Trimming shortened V by 0 bases and J by 1 base, and 6 bases separated the two germline ends. CDR3 coding DNA: TGTGCCAGCAGTTTATCACGGAGGAACACTGAAGCTTTCTTT. As protein: CASSLSRRNTEAFF.

This clonotype appeared a few times. The rearrangement uses TRBV6-5 and TRBJ2-5; 12 bases are shared with TRBD2. CDR1 and CDR2 from the germline V gene are MNHEY and SVGAGI. The V segment lost 2 bases and the J segment 4 bases; nucleotides outside the gene matches: 5. This CDR3 has 16 residues. CDR3 sequence: CASSYPSGRAGETQYF. Written as DNA, the CDR3 is TGTGCCAGCAGTTACCCTAGCGGGAGGGCCGGAGAGACCCAGTACTTC.

Of note for this clonotype: Germline is not matched at one junction end, which may reflect a read error. The CDR3: CASSPSATDNSPLHF. The DNA for the CDR3 is TGTGCCAGCTCACCATCCGCGACAGACAATTCGCCCCTCCACTTT. This rearrangement joins TRBV18 to TRBJ1-6, with a possible D match to TRBD1 (5 bases). The CDR3 runs 15 residues. Germline V lookup: CDR1 KGHSH, CDR2 LQKENI.

This clonotype was recorded many times. The J gene is TRBJ1-3, the V gene TRBV30; unclear D gene. With 8 bases removed from V and 0 bases from J, the gap between germline ends came to 11 bases. There are 13 residues in the CDR3. Germline CDR1 is GTSNPN and CDR2 is SVGIG (reference sequence). In DNA, the CDR3 is TGTGCCCACGGAGGAGACTCTGGAAACACCATATATTTT. The encoded protein is CAHGGDSGNTIYF.

This clonotype has just a few counts. This chain links TRBV9 with TRBJ2-5, with D maybe TRBD1 (5 bases). Trimming left V 4 bases short and J 3 bases short, with 16 bases between. The CDR3 is 15 residues long. The germline gives CDR1 SGDLS, CDR2 YYNGEE. CDR3 coding DNA: TGTGCCAGCAGCCCAGGAGCCGGACAAAAAGAGACCCAGTACTTC. Protein product: CASSPGAGQKETQYF. Full variable domain (remainder filled in from reference TRBV9 and TRBJ2-5): DSGVTQTPKHLITATGQRVTLRCSPRSGDLSVYWYQQSLDQGLQFLIQYYNGEERAKGNILERFSAQQFPDLHSELNLSSLELGDSALYFCASSPGAGQKETQYFGPGTRLLVL.

This clonotype appeared many times. The chain couples TRBV7-3 to TRBJ2-1, with 14 bases matching TRBD2. The CDR3 loop spans 16 amino acids. The V and J ends lost 5 bases and 7 bases, in that order; junction bases with no gene match: 7. Germline-derived CDR1 and CDR2 are SGHTA and FQGTGA. The CDR3 protein is CASSAPGTSGSNEQFF. DNA for the CDR3: TGTGCCAGCAGCGCTCCCGGGACTAGCGGGAGTAATGAGCAGTTCTTC.

The sample holds many counts of this clonotype. This chain joins TRBV2 and TRBJ1-2, with 7 bases that match TRBD1. The CDR3 extends over 16 amino acids. Trimming cost V 2 bases and J 0 bases; bases outside gene matches: 6. The germline V gene has CDR1 SNHLY and CDR2 FYNNEI. The CDR3: CASSEPGQEPNYGYTF. The DNA for the CDR3 is TGTGCCAGCAGTGAACCCGGACAGGAGCCTAACTATGGCTACACCTTC.

This clonotype occurred many times. The chain couples TRBV6-5 to TRBJ1-1, with D possibly being TRBD1 (6 bases). The V gene lost 0 bases and the J gene lost 1 base, with 12 bases spanning the gap. The CDR3 contains 16 residues. Germline CDR1 is MNHEY and CDR2 is SVGAGI. CDR3: CASSYSTQGTNTEAFF. CDR3 coding DNA: TGTGCCAGCAGTTACTCGACTCAGGGGACGAACACTGAAGCTTTCTTT.

This clonotype was detected ten times or more. V gene TRBV7-6 combines with J gene TRBJ2-1, with 8 nucleotides matching TRBD2. Germline V gene sequence: CDR1 SGHVS, CDR2 FNYEAQ. With V trimmed by 4 bases and J by 4 bases, 6 bases remained unmatched. This CDR3 contains 15 residues. The CDR3 reads CASSSSGPHYNEQFF. CDR3 DNA: TGTGCCAGCAGCTCTAGCGGGCCACATTACAATGAGCAGTTCTTC.

This clonotype was found a few times. This sequence joins TRBV13 and TRBJ1-6; possibly TRBD1 for D (6 bases). V was clipped by 4 bases and J by 6 bases, with 10 bases between them. CDR1 and CDR2 (germline): PRHDT, FYEKMQ (reference sequence). The CDR3 runs to 14 residues. The CDR3 sequence is CASSSTGPNSPLHF. In DNA, the CDR3 is TGTGCCAGCAGCTCTACAGGGCCTAATTCACCCCTCCACTTT.